The clone carrying this T cell receptor (beta chain) was observed a single time. Its target is not known. This sample was taken from a study of OX40 agonist ivuxolimab in advanced cancers. Turning to the study itself: Cancers in dose escalation were hepatocellular, melanoma, renal cell and head and neck. People who had prior anti-PD-1, anti-PD-L1 or anti-CTLA-4 therapy could take part, and around 40% had some.

Study results and caveats: CD8+ T cells were the subset that, on average, had more expanded clones than CD4+. In the expanded peripheral T cells, antigen specificity was never determined.

J lost 6 bases, V lost 6 bases, and 10 bases had no gene match. Germline V gene lookup returns CDR1 KGHSH and CDR2 LQKENI. The CDR3 has 16 residues. The data were produced by immunoSEQ multiplex PCR, yet TCRdb's version contains in-frame clones alone and is incomplete. The sample has some 80,000 clones; 75% to 90% are singletons. The rearrangement links TRBV18 to TRBJ2-1, with TRBD1 identical over 11 bases. Material: CD4+ or CD8+ T cells sorted from blood, obtained in a trial of the OX40 agonist ivuxolimab. This sequence originates from an adult with an advanced solid tumor such as melanoma, head and neck, liver or kidney cancer. As DNA, the CDR3 is TGTGCCAGCTCCCCGACCGGGACAGGGGGAAGCAATGAGCAGTTCTTC. Translating gives CASSPTGTGGSNEQFF.